The entry below describes one T cell receptor (beta chain). Its antigen is unknown. These data are taken from a study of cytomegalovirus exposure and HLA in healthy donors. Whole-study results and caveats: Per published reports, the classifier diagnosed cytomegalovirus status with high specificity and sensitivity. CMV antigen specificity of a few CMV-associated chains was confirmed in vitro.

Libraries were prepared by immunoSEQ multiplex PCR; TCRdb keeps only in-frame clonotypes and omits some of them. Of 120,000 or so clones detected, roughly 90% appear once; the ten largest clones hold approximately 1.5%. Sequencing was performed on PBMCs. This clonotype originated in a woman in her thirties in good health and CMV-seropositive.

CDR3 amino acids: CATSQGVGNTEAFF. The CDR3 nucleotides read TGTGCCACTTCGCAGGGTGTGGGGAACACTGAAGCTTTCTTT. The chain combines TRBV19 with TRBJ1-1; possibly TRBD1 for D (5 bases). CDR3 length equals 14 residues. The V end lost 10 bases, the J end lost 1 base, and 16 bases lay between the germline ends. CDR1 is LNHDA, CDR2 SQIVND, per germline (reference sequence).